This is a list of T cell receptor beta chains from one sample in a study of blood T cells in healthy people across ages. TCRdb reanalysed the 5' RACE reads using MiXCR and keeps one entry per CDR3 protein. The profile shows 450,000 to 700,000 distinct CDR3 sequences, roughly 28% of them singletons. The sequencing sample was made of blood. These receptors were collected from a woman aged 70-85 years in good health. Each CDR3 is given with its conserved first and last residue. D genes are given only for firm matches. Expanded clones are given a class, and other clones once, few, many or no size at all.

clone size | D gene | J gene | V gene | CDR3 DNA | CDR3 protein
few | TRBD2 | TRBJ2-3 | TRBV10-3 | TGTGCCATCAGTGAGTCACGGGACTATACCAGCCGGAATACGCAGTATTTT | CAISESRDYTSRNTQYF
. | . | TRBJ1-2 | TRBV7-9 | TGTGCCAGCAGCCTAGACAGTCGGGCAGGTGGCTACACCTTC | CASSLDSRAGGYTF
. | . | TRBJ1-1 | TRBV7-6 | TGTGCCAGCAGCCCGGCCGGGGAAGGCACTGAAGCTTTCTTT | CASSPAGEGTEAFF
. | . | TRBJ1-4 | TRBV7-2 | TGTGCCAGCAGCTTAATGAGGAGGCAAAATGAAAAACTGTTTTTT | CASSLMRRQNEKLFF
. | TRBD1 | TRBJ2-5 | TRBV6-5 | TGTGCCAGCAGTTTCTCGGGACAGAGCCAGCAAGAGACCCAGTACTTC | CASSFSGQSQQETQYF
few | . | TRBJ1-2 | TRBV11-3 | TGTGCCAGCAGCTTACGGCACGGTGGCTACACCTTC | CASSLRHGGYTF
many | TRBD1 | TRBJ1-2 | TRBV12-3/TRBV12-4 | TGTGCCAGCAGTTTAGTAGGCAGGGGGCTGGAAGGCTACACCTTC | CASSLVGRGLEGYTF
. | . | TRBJ1-1 | TRBV3-1 | TGTGCCAGCAGCTTGCTGACAGGTATAACTGAAGCTTTCTTT | CASSLLTGITEAFF
few | . | TRBJ2-1 | TRBV28 | TGTGCCAGCGGAGACGCAGGGGGGGACAATGAGCAGTTCTTC | CASGDAGGDNEQFF
. | TRBD2 | TRBJ2-1 | TRBV5-1 | TGCGCCAGCAGCTCCGGGACTAGCGGACTAATTTACAATGAGCAGTTCTTC | CASSSGTSGLIYNEQFF
. | . | TRBJ2-7 | TRBV30 | TGTGCCTGGAGTGTAAGCCTACCGGGATTCTACGAGCAGTACTTC | CAWSVSLPGFYEQYF
few | . | TRBJ2-7 | TRBV4-3 | TGCGCCAGCAGCCAAGAGGGGACGGTAGGCGAGCAGTACTTC | CASSQEGTVGEQYF
many | . | TRBJ2-3 | TRBV4-3 | TGCGCCAGCAGCCAAGTCGTCAGTGCCCCCTGGGATACGCAGTATTTT | CASSQVVSAPWDTQYF
. | . | TRBJ2-4 | TRBV6-1 | TGTGCCAGCAGGGGTATCGGAGCCAAAAACCTTCAGTACTTC | CASRGIGAKNLQYF
. | . | TRBJ1-2 | TRBV23-1 | TGCGCCAGCAGTCAATCGGGCAGGGACTATGGCTACACCTTC | CASSQSGRDYGYTF
few | . | TRBJ2-5 | TRBV4-3 | TGCGCCAGCAGCCCCAACGGCGTAGAGACCCAGTACTTC | CASSPNGVETQYF
. | TRBD2 | TRBJ2-5 | TRBV12-3/TRBV12-4 | TGTGCCAGCAGTTCCGGGACTAGCGGGGGGGTGAAGACCCAGTACTTC | CASSSGTSGGVKTQYF
. | . | TRBJ1-6 | TRBV6-5 | TGTGCCAGCAGTTATTCAAGCGGGACGGTCCGGATCCACTTT | CASSYSSGTVRIHF
few | TRBD1 | TRBJ1-2 | TRBV20-1 | TGCAGTGCTAGATCCGGGACAGCTTGGGGCTACACCTTC | CSARSGTAWGYTF
. | . | TRBJ2-7 | TRBV5-1 | TGCGCCAGCAGCTTGGGGCCGGATCTATCCTACGAGCAGTACTTC | CASSLGPDLSYEQYF
few | . | TRBJ2-5 | TRBV24-1 | TGTGCCACCAGTGAACTCACAGGACTCCAAGAGACCCAGTACTTC | CATSELTGLQETQYF
few | TRBD2 | TRBJ2-3 | TRBV5-1 | TGCGCCAGCAGCTTGTCCCTAGCGGGAGGTCGATTAGATACGCAGTATTTT | CASSLSLAGGRLDTQYF
. | TRBD1 | TRBJ2-7 | TRBV7-6 | TGTGCCAGCAGCTTAGTAGCCGGGACAGGACGAAACGAGCAGTACTTC | CASSLVAGTGRNEQYF
. | . | TRBJ1-3 | TRBV4-3 | TGCGCCAGCAGCCAAGATCAAGGATCGGCCGGAAACACCATATATTTT | CASSQDQGSAGNTIYF
. | . | TRBJ2-7 | TRBV7-2 | TGTGCCAGCAGCTTCTTTGGACAGTCCTACGAGCAGTACTTC | CASSFFGQSYEQYF
. | TRBD1 | TRBJ2-4 | TRBV7-2 | TGTGCCAGCAGCCCCCTCCCCGGACAGGGTAAAAACATTCAGTACTTC | CASSPLPGQGKNIQYF
few | TRBD1 | TRBJ1-2 | TRBV7-9 | TGTGCCAACTCCCGGGACAGCTATGGCTACACCTTC | CANSRDSYGYTF
. | TRBD1 | TRBJ1-2 | TRBV7-2 | TGTGCCAGCAGCCAGGGGGGGTCTAACTATGGCTGCACCTTC | CASSQGGSNYGCTF
. | . | TRBJ1-2 | TRBV3-1 | TGTGCCAGCAGCCAAGATCTAGTGATCGGCACCAGCTATGGCTACACCTTC | CASSQDLVIGTSYGYTF
few | . | TRBJ1-2 | TRBV3-1 | TGTGCCAGCAGCCCCCTTGAGGGATATGGTGGCTACACCTTC | CASSPLEGYGGYTF
. | . | TRBJ2-5 | TRBV5-1 | TGCGCCAGCAGCTTGTCGGGACTTAGGGGGGAGACCCAGTACTTC | CASSLSGLRGETQYF
. | . | TRBJ2-7 | TRBV7-9 | TGTGCCAGCAGTTCGGACAGCAATCCCTACGAGCAGTACTTC | CASSSDSNPYEQYF
few | TRBD1 | TRBJ1-1 | TRBV7-2 | TGTGCCAGCAGCTTATGGGACAGGGGGAACACTGAAGCTTTCTTT | CASSLWDRGNTEAFF
few | . | TRBJ1-2 | TRBV12-3/TRBV12-4 | TGTGCCAGCAGTGAAGGGGATTTCTCCGGTGGCTACACCTTC | CASSEGDFSGGYTF
many | . | TRBJ2-1 | TRBV25-1 | TGTGCCAGCAGTGAGCGGGGAGGCCCTTACAATGAGCAGTTCTTC | CASSERGGPYNEQFF
. | . | TRBJ2-1 | TRBV19 | TGTGCCATTCTCACCTACAATGAGCAGTTCTTC | CAILTYNEQFF
few | . | TRBJ1-2 | TRBV18 | TGTGCCAGCTCACCACCGTGGGGGTTTGTCGGCTACACCTTC | CASSPPWGFVGYTF
. | TRBD1 | TRBJ2-1 | TRBV24-1 | TGTGCCACCAGTGCCGGGACAGGGGGCTCCCTGTCCGATAAGCAGTTCTTC | CATSAGTGGSLSDKQFF
. | . | TRBJ1-1 | TRBV3-1 | TGTGCCAGCAGCCCACAGAGGGGTACTGAAGCTTTCTTT | CASSPQRGTEAFF
once | . | TRBJ2-5 | TRBV28 | TGTGCCAGCAGTTTGTCCGGGGATTTAGAGACCCAGTACTTC | CASSLSGDLETQYF
. | . | TRBJ1-2 | TRBV20-1 | TGCGCCACCAGCCCGGGGGGGTACGATGGCTACACCTTC | CATSPGGYDGYTF